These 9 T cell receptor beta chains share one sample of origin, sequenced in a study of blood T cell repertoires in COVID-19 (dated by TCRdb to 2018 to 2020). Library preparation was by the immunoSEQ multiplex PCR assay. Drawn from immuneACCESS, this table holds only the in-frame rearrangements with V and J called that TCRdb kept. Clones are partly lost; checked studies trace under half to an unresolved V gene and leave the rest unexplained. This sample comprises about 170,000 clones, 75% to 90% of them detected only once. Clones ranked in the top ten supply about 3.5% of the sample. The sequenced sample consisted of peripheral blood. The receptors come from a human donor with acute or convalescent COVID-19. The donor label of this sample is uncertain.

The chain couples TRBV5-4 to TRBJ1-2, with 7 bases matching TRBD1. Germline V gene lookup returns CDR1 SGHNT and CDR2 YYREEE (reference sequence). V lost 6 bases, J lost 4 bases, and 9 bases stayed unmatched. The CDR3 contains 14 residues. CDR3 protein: CASTRDRVPYGYTF. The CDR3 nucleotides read TGTGCCAGCACCAGGGACAGAGTTCCCTATGGCTACACCTTC. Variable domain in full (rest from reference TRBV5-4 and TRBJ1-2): ETGVTQSPTHLIKTRGQQVTLRCSSQSGHNTVSWYQQALGQGPQFIFQYYREEENGRGNFPPRFSGLQFPNYSSELNVNALELDDSALYLCASTRDRVPYGYTFGSGTRLTVV.

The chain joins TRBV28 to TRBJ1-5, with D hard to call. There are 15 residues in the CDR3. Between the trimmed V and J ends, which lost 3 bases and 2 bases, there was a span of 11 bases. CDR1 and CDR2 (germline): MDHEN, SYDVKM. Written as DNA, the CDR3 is TGTGCCAGCAGTTTCCGGGAGAGGGGCAATCAGCCCCAGCATTTT. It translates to CASSFRERGNQPQHF.

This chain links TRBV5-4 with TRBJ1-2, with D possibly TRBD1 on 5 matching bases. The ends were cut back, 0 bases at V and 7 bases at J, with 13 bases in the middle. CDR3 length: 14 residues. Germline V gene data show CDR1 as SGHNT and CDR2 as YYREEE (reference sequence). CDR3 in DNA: TGTGCCAGCAGCTTGGCCGGGGGAGTGGGTGGCTACACCTTC. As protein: CASSLAGGVGGYTF.

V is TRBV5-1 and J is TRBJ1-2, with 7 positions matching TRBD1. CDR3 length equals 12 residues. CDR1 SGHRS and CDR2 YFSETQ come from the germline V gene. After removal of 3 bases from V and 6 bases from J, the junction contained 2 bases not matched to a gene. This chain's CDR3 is CASSWDRDGYTF. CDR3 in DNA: TGCGCCAGCAGCTGGGACAGAGATGGCTACACCTTC. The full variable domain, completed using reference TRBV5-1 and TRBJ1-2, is KAGVTQTPRYLIKTRGQQVTLSCSPISGHRSVSWYQQTPGQGLQFLFEYFSETQRNKGNFPGRFSGRQFSNSRSEMNVSTLELGDSALYLCASSWDRDGYTFGSGTRLTVV.

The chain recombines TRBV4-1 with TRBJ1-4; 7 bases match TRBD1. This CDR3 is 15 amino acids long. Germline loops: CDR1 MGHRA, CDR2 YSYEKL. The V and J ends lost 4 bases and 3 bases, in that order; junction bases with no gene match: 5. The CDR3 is CASSPTGQPNEKLFF. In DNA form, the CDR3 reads TGCGCCAGCAGCCCGACGGGACAGCCTAATGAAAAACTGTTTTTT.

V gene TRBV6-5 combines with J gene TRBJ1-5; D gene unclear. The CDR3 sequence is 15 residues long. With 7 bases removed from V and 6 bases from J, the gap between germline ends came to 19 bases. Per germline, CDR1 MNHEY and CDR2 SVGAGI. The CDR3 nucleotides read TGTGCCAGCACCCCTAGAGTCGCTTTTGGTCAGCCCCAGCATTTT. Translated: CASTPRVAFGQPQHF.

In nucleotides, the CDR3 is TGTGCCAGCTCACTTTTTGGACAGGGGGCAAACTATGGCTACACCTTC. Translated: CASSLFGQGANYGYTF. This chain joins TRBV18 and TRBJ1-2; 11 nucleotides line up with TRBD1. J gave up 2 bases and V 4 bases, and 6 bases lay outside the gene matches. The length of the CDR3 is 16 residues. Germline lookup yields CDR1 KGHSH and CDR2 LQKENI.

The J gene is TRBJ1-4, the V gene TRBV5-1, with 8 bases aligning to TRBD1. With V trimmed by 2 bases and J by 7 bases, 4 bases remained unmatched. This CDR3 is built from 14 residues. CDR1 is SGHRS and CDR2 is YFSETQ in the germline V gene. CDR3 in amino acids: CASSFDRGSEKLFF. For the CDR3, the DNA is TGCGCCAGCAGCTTTGACAGGGGTAGTGAAAAACTGTTTTTT.

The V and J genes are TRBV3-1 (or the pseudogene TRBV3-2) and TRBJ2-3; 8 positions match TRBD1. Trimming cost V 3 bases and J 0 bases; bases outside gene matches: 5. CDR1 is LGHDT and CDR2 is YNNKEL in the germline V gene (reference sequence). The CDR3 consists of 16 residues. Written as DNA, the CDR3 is TGTGCCAGCAGCCACGGGACAGGCCGCAGCACAGATACGCAGTATTTT. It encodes CASSHGTGRSTDTQYF.